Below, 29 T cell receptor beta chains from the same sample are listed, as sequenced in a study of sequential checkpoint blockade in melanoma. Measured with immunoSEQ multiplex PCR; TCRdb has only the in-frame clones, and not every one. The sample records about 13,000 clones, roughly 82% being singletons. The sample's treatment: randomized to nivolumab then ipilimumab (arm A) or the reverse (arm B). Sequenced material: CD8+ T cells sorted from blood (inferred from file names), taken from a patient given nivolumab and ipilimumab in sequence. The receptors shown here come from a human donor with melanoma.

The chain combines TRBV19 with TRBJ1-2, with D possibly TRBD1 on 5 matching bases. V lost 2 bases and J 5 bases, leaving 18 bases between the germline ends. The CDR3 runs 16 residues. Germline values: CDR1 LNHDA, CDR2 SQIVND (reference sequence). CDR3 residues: CASSIPSRTRLYGYTF. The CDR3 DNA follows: TGTGCCAGTAGTATACCGTCCAGGACACGCCTTTATGGCTACACCTTC.

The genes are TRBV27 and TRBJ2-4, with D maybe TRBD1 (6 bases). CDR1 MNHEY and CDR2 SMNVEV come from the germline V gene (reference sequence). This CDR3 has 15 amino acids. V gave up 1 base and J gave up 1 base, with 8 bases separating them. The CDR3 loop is CASSLYQGAKNIQYF. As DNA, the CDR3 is TGTGCCAGCAGTTTATATCAGGGGGCCAAAAACATTCAGTACTTC.

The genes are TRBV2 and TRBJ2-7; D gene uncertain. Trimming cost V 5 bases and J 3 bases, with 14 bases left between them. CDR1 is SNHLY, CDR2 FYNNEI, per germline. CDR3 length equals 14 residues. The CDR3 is CASSYTSSNYEQYF. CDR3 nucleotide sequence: TGTGCCAGCAGTTACACGTCCAGTAACTACGAGCAGTACTTC.

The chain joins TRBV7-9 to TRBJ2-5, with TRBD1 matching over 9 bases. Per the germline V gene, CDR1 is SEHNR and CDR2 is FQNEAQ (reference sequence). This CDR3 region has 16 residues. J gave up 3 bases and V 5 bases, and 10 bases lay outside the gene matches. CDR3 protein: CASSPRTGVGEETQYF. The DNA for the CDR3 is TGTGCCAGCAGCCCTAGGACAGGGGTGGGCGAAGAGACCCAGTACTTC.

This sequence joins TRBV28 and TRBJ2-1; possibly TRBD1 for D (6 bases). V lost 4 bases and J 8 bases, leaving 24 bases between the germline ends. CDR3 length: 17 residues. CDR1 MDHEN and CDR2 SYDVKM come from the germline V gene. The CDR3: CASSSYVQQGRIDEQFF. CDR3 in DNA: TGTGCCAGCAGTTCTTATGTTCAACAGGGTCGCATTGATGAGCAGTTCTTC. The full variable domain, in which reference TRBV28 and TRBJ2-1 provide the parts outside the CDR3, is DVKVTQSSRYLVKRTGEKVFLECVQDMDHENMFWYRQDPGLGLRLIYFSYDVKMKEKGDIPEGYSVSREKKERFSLILESASTNQTSMYLCASSSYVQQGRIDEQFFGPGTRLTVL.

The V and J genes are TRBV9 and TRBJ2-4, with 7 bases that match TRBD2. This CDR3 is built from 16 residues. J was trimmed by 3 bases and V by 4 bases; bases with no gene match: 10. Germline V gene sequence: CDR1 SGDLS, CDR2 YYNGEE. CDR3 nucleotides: TGTGCCAGCAGCCCAGAGCGGGGTTCAGGCAAAAACATTCAGTACTTC. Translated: CASSPERGSGKNIQYF. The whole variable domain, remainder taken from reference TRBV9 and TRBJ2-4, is DSGVTQTPKHLITATGQRVTLRCSPRSGDLSVYWYQQSLDQGLQFLIQYYNGEERAKGNILERFSAQQFPDLHSELNLSSLELGDSALYFCASSPERGSGKNIQYFGAGTRLSVL.

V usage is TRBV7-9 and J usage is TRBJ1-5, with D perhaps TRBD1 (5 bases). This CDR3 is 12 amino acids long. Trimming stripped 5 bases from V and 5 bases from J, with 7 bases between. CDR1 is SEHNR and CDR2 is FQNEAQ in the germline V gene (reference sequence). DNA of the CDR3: TGTGCCAGCAGCCAGGGTGATCAGCCCCAGCATTTT. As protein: CASSQGDQPQHF.

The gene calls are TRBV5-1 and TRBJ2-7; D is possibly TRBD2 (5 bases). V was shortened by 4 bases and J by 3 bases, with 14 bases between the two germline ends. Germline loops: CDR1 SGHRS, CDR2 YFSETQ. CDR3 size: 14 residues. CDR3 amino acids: CASSKEDDNYEQYF. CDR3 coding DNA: TGCGCCAGCAGCAAGGAGGACGATAACTACGAGCAGTACTTC.

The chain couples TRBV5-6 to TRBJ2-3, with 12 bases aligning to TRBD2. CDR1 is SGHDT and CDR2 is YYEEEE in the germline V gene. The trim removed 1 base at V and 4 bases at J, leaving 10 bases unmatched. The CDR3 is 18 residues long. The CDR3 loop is CASSLKGASGRVADTQYF. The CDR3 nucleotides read TGTGCCAGCAGCTTGAAAGGGGCTAGCGGGAGGGTCGCAGATACGCAGTATTTT.

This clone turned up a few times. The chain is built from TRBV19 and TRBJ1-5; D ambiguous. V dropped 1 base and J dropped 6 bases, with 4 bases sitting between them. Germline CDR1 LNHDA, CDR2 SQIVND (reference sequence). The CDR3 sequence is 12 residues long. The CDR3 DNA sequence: TGTGCCAGTAGTATAGGAGCTCAGCCCCAGCATTTT. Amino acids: CASSIGAQPQHF.

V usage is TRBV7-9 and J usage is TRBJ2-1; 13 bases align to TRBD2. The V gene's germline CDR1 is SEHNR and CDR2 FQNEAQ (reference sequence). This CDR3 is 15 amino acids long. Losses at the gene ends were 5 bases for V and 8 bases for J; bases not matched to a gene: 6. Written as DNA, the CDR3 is TGTGCCAGCAGCCCGAGGACTAGCGGGAGAGATGAGCAGTTCTTC. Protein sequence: CASSPRTSGRDEQFF.

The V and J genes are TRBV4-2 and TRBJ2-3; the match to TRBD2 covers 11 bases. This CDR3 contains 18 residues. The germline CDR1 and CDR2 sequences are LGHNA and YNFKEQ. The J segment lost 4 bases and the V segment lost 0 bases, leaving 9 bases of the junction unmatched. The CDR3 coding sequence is TGTGCCAGCAGCCAAGAACGGGATAGCGGGGGGGCCCCAGATACGCAGTATTTT. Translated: CASSQERDSGGAPDTQYF.

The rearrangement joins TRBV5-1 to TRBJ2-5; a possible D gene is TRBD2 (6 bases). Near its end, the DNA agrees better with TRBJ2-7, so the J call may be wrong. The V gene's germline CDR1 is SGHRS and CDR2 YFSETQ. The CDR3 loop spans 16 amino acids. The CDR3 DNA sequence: TGCGCCAGCAGCGCGAACACCGGGAGACCTTTCTACGAGCAGTACTTC. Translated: CASSANTGRPFYEQYF.

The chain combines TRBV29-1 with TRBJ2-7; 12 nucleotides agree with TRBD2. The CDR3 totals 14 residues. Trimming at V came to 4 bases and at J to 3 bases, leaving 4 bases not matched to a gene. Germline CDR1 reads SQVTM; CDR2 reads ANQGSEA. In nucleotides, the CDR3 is TGCAGCGTTGGGCGACTAGCGGGAGACTACGAGCAGTACTTC. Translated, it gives CSVGRLAGDYEQYF.

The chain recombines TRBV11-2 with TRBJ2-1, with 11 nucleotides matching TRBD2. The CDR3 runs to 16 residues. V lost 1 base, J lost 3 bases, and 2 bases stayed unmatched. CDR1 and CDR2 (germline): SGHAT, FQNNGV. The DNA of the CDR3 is TGTGCCAGCAGCTTAGGACTAGCGGGAAACTACAATGAGCAGTTCTTC. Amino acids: CASSLGLAGNYNEQFF.

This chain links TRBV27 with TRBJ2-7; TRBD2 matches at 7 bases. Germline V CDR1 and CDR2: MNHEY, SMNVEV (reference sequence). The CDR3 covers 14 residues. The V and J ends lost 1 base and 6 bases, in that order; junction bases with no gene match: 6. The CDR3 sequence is CASSLYRGVGEQYF. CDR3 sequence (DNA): TGTGCCAGCAGTTTATACCGGGGGGTAGGCGAGCAGTACTTC.

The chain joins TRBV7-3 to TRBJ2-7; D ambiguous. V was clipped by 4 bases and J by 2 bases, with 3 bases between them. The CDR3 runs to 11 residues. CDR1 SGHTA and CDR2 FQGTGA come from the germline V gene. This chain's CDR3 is CASSSAYEQYF. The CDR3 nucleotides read TGTGCCAGCAGCTCCGCCTACGAGCAGTACTTC.

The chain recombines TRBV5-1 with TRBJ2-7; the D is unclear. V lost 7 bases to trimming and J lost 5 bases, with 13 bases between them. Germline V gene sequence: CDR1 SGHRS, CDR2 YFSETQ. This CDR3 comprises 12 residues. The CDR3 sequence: CASSTPSDEQYF. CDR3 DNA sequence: TGCGCCAGCTCGACCCCGAGCGACGAGCAGTACTTC.

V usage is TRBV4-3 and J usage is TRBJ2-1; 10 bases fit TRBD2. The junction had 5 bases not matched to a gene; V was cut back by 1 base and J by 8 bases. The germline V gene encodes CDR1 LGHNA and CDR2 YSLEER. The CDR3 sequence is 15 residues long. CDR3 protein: CASSQGAGGPDEQFF. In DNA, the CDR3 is TGCGCCAGCAGCCAAGGAGCGGGGGGGCCCGATGAGCAGTTCTTC.

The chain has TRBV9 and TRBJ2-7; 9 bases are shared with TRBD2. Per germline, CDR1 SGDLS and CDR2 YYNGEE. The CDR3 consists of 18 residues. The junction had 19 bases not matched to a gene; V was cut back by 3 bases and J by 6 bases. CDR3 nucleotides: TGTGCCAGCAGCGCCTACCCGCTAGCGGGACCCAGGTTGGCCGAGCAGTACTTC. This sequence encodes CASSAYPLAGPRLAEQYF. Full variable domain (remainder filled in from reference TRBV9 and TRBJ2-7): DSGVTQTPKHLITATGQRVTLRCSPRSGDLSVYWYQQSLDQGLQFLIQYYNGEERAKGNILERFSAQQFPDLHSELNLSSLELGDSALYFCASSAYPLAGPRLAEQYFGPGTRLTVT.

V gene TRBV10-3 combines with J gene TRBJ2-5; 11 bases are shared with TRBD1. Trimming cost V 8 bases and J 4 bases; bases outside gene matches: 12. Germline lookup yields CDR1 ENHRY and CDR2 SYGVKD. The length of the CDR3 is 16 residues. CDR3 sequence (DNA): TGTGCCATCCGAGATGGACAGGGGGCGCTGGGAGAGACCCAGTACTTC. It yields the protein CAIRDGQGALGETQYF.

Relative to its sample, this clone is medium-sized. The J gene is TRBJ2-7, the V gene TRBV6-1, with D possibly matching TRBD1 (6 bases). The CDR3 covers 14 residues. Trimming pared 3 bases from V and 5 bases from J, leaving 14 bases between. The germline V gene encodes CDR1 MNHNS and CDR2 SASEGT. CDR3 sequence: CASSEWQGQDEQYF. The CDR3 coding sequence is TGTGCCAGCAGTGAGTGGCAGGGGCAAGACGAGCAGTACTTC.

This CDR3 reads CSVVVGEGPTGAYGYTF. CDR3 sequence (DNA): TGCAGCGTTGTCGTTGGGGAGGGACCAACCGGGGCCTATGGCTACACCTTC. The chain has TRBV29-1 and TRBJ1-2, with a tentative D call TRBD1 (5 bases). Trimming pared 4 bases from V and 4 bases from J, leaving 25 bases between. The CDR3 loop spans 17 amino acids. Germline V gene data show CDR1 as SQVTM and CDR2 as ANQGSEA.

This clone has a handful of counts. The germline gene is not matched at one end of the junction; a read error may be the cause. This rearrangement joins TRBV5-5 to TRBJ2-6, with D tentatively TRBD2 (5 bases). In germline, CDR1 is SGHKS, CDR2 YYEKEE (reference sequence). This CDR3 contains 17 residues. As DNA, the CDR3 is TGCGCCAGCAGCCAAGATGGCGGGTCCTCTGGGGCCAACGTCCTGACTTTC. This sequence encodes CASSQDGGSSGANVLTF.

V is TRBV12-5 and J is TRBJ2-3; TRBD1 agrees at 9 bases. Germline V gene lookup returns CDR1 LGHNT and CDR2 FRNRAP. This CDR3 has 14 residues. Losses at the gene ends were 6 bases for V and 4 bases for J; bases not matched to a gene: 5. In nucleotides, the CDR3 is TGTGCTAGTGGCGACAGGGGGAAATCAGATACGCAGTATTTT. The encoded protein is CASGDRGKSDTQYF.

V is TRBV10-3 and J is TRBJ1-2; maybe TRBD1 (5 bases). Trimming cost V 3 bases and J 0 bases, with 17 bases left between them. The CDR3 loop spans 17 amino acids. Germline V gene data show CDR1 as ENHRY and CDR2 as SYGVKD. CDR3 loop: CAISDTRTGEPNYGYTF. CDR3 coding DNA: TGTGCCATCAGTGATACCCGGACGGGGGAACCTAACTATGGCTACACCTTC.

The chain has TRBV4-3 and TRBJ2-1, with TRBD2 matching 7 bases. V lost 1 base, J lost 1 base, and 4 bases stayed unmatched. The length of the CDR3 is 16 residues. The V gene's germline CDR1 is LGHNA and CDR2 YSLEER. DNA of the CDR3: TGCGCCAGCAGCCAAGGCGGCGGGAGATCCTACAATGAGCAGTTCTTC. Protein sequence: CASSQGGGRSYNEQFF.

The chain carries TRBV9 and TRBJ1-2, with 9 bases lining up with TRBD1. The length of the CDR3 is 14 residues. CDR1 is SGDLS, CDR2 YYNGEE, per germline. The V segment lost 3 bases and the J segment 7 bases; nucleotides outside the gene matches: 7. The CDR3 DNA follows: TGTGCCAGCAGCGCCGGGACAGGGAAGAGTGGCTACACCTTC. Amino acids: CASSAGTGKSGYTF. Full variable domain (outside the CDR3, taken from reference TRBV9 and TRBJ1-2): DSGVTQTPKHLITATGQRVTLRCSPRSGDLSVYWYQQSLDQGLQFLIQYYNGEERAKGNILERFSAQQFPDLHSELNLSSLELGDSALYFCASSAGTGKSGYTFGSGTRLTVV.

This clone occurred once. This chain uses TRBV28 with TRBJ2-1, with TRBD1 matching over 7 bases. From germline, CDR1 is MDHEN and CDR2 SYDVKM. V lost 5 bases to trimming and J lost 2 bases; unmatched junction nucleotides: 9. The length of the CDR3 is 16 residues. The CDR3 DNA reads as TGTGCCAGCAGTCTCCTTCGACAGGGCCCCTACAATGAGCAGTTCTTC. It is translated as CASSLLRQGPYNEQFF.